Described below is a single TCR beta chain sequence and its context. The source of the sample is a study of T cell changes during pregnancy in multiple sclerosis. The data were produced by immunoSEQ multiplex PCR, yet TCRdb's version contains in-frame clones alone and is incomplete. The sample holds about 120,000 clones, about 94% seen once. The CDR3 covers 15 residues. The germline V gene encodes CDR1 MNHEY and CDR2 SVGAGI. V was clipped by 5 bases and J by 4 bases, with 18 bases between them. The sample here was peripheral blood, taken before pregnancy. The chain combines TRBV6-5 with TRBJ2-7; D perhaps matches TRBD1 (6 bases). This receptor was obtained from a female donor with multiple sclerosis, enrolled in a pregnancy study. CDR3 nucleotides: TGTGCCAGCAGTAATATGGGGGCAGGAGAATACGAGCAGTACTTC. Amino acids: CASSNMGAGEYEQYF.